This T cell receptor (beta chain) was captured by sequencing in a study of T cells in Graves' hyperthyroidism and ophthalmopathy (dated by TCRdb to the late 2010s). Concerning the study at large: Peripheral blood samples were taken at the time of initial diagnosis, prior to any treatment. To identify TCR V-J signatures that set the groups apart, the researchers used a discovery cohort of more than 95 patients, made up of 43 with Graves' ophthalmopathy and 57 with stable Graves' hyperthyroidism. Whether ophthalmopathy could be predicted prospectively was tested in an independent validation cohort made up of 18 to 20 hyperthyroidism patients plus 17 patients who later progressed to ophthalmopathy. The 100 or so discovery patients were randomly divided into training and test sets at a 7:3 ratio. The study also compared thyroid tissue and blood T-cell repertoires from about 6 Graves' hyperthyroidism patients. After sampling, hyperthyroidism patients received methimazole starting at 30 mg daily, and ophthalmopathy patients received high-dose intravenous methylprednisolone. The paper reports TCR Vbeta CDR3 sequencing of fewer than 150 peripheral blood samples: around 45 ophthalmopathy, under 80 hyperthyroidism and approximately 17 progressor patients. Beyond this particular receptor, the publication reports: Most expanded thyroid clonotypes (frequency above 0.001) were also detected in blood, a finding suggesting that blood repertoires may reflect thyroid immune responses. In cross-validation, a model built on a 13 V-J signature told ophthalmopathy apart from stable hyperthyroidism with about 90% sensitivity and around 81% specificity, and in testing the same model reached 80%/75%. Sample size was not statistically predetermined, and investigators were not blinded to group allocation. In validation, the model predicted progression to ophthalmopathy with roughly 66% sensitivity and less than 80% specificity, a median of about six months before onset.

The TCR beta CDR3 regions were amplified from the RNA transcripts. The first round of RT-PCR for the TCR CDR3 was performed with the HTBI primer set and the Qiagen OneStep RT-PCR kit. A second multiplex PCR round built the libraries, followed by size selection and purification. The libraries were sequenced on an Illumina HiSeq2000 using paired-end 100 bp reads. The paper's data handling went like this. SOAPnuke was used to process the raw data, with reads discarded if the reads contained adapters or uncalled bases, had a mean Phred below 15, or lacked an exact constant-primer or identifier match. High-quality paired reads were merged with COPE v1.2.5, and unique nucleotide sequences were defined as clonotypes. MiTCR v1.1 was used to align clonotypes to the IMGT TRBV, TRBD and TRBJ reference segments. Analysis was restricted to V-J combinations with a frequency above 0.0001, which covered just over 98% of repertoires. The TCS score was defined as F50 (clonal expansion) divided by E x V (chaos), with BLOSUM62-based TCRdist calculated between CDR3 peptides within each V-J. Welch's t-statistics and random forest reduced some 510 V-J features to 13, which were used in a naive Bayes classifier (R e1071). The public sequencing data were trimmed at Q25 with fastp and processed into clonotypes with MiXCR by TCRdb, which kept only in-frame beta chains. Every CDR3 protein is listed once, alongside the most common genes and DNA of its rows. TCRdb's processing, not the authors', yielded these V and J calls. Counted in this sample were roughly 660,000 distinct CDR3 sequences; 15% to 20% of them appeared once. Of the sample, roughly a sixth is held by the ten largest clones.

As regards this clonotype: Its antigen is currently not known. Base qualities are not recorded, but no much larger clone differs from it by a single base.

Stable Graves' hyperthyroidism was defined as the absence of progression to ophthalmopathy over 18 months of follow-up. Hyperthyroidism patients were newly diagnosed, with disease duration under 2 months, and aged 18 to 65 years. The study excluded patients with uncontrolled infections, other autoimmune diseases, pregnancy or lactation. Clinical symptoms, serum thyroxine and TRAb, thyroid ultrasound, and orbital computed tomography formed the basis for the diagnoses. PBMCs were separated from around 9.1 ml of fresh peripheral blood using Ficoll-Paque density gradient centrifugation. Total RNA was extracted using Trizol reagent, and RNA quality was assessed on an Agilent 2100 Bioanalyzer. Via the germline V gene, CDR1 is MDHEN and CDR2 SYDVKM. There are 13 amino acids in the CDR3, from cysteine to phenylalanine inclusive. Only the CDR3 part of the read is kept: 39 bases, read in frame from the first base. V is clipped by 5 bases and J by 3 bases, and the sequence between their germline boundaries is 11 bases long.

Sequencing was done on a sample of blood. The TCR originated in a man in his fifties or sixties with Graves' hyperthyroidism. Rearrangement joined TRBV28 to TRBJ2-7; the D region possibly corresponds to TRBD2 (6 bases align). The nucleotides are TGTGCCAGCAGTCCCCGGGAGATCTACGAGCAGTACTTC. Translated, it gives CASSPREIYEQYF.